Listed here are 14 T cell receptor beta chains from one sample, sequenced in a study of vaccination and CD4 T cells after COVID-19. The Oncomine TCR Beta short-read assay generated sequence data from the DNA of cultured CD4+ T cells. MiXCR was run by TCRdb on the PCR reads, yielding one entry per CDR3 protein. The data show just under 20,000 distinct CDR3 sequences, approximately 52% seen once. Noted treatment: roughly nine-day PBMC culture with coronavirus spike peptide pools or control peptides (ViraFEST assay). Antigen specificity for these receptors is unknown. The sequenced sample was CD4+ T cells from blood, cultured in vitro. The receptors here all came from a human donor who had recovered from COVID-19.

The J gene is TRBJ1-4, the V gene TRBV11-2; D is ambiguous. This CDR3 comprises 15 residues. Germline CDR1 and CDR2: SGHAT and FQNNGV. Trimming removed 1 base at V and 5 bases at J, with 11 bases between. The CDR3 protein is CASSLAGRENEKLFF. DNA for the CDR3: TGTGCCAGCAGCTTAGCCGGCAGAGAGAATGAAAAACTGTTTTTT.

The DNA for the CDR3 is TGTGCCAGCAGCTTAGATATGCTTAGTAGCAATCAGCCCCAGCATTTT. It translates to CASSLDMLSSNQPQHF. The V call is TRBV7-8, the J call TRBJ1-5; D remains ambiguous. The CDR3 totals 16 residues. CDR1 is SGHVS, CDR2 FQNEAQ, per germline. The germline V and J ends were trimmed by 1 base and 0 bases, with 10 bases remaining between them.

The genes are TRBV18 and TRBJ1-5; 7 nucleotides line up with TRBD1. Unmatched junction bases numbered 9, after V lost 5 bases and J lost 5 bases. The CDR3 is 15 residues long. Per the germline V gene, CDR1 is KGHSH and CDR2 is LQKENI. DNA for the CDR3: TGTGCCAGCTCAGCGACAGGGTCGGATCATCAGCCCCAGCATTTT. It codes for CASSATGSDHQPQHF.

This clonotype has a handful of counts. The chain has TRBV27 and TRBJ2-6; tentative D call: TRBD2 (6 bases). Germline V gives CDR1 MNHEY, CDR2 SMNVEV (reference sequence). V lost 6 bases and J lost 4, with 7 bases in between. The CDR3 contains 13 residues. Here the CDR3 DNA reads TGTGCCAGCAGGGGGGGAGGGGCCAACGTCCTGACTTTC. It codes for CASRGGGANVLTF.

This clonotype turned up a few times. The chain combines TRBV6-5 with TRBJ1-2, with D possibly TRBD1 on 5 matching bases. V was clipped by 2 bases and J by 6 bases, with 13 bases between them. The CDR3 extends over 14 amino acids. Germline CDR1 reads MNHEY; CDR2 reads SVGAGI. The CDR3 bases are TGTGCCAGCAGTTACCTCGGCAGGGAGAATGGCTACACCTTC. Residues: CASSYLGRENGYTF.

This chain joins TRBV24-1 and TRBJ2-1; TRBD1 is a possible D gene (6 bases). Germline V gives CDR1 KGHDR, CDR2 SFDVKD. There are 18 residues in the CDR3. Trimming removed 2 bases at V and 4 bases at J, with 20 bases between. The CDR3 loop reads CATSDSVGNIRGYNEQFF. Written as DNA, the CDR3 is TGTGCCACCAGTGATTCAGTAGGTAATATCAGGGGTTACAATGAGCAGTTCTTC.

The CDR3 here is CASSLISGGRMTHQPQHF. Written as DNA, the CDR3 is TGTGCCAGCAGTTTAATTTCAGGGGGGCGAATGACCCATCAGCCCCAGCATTTT. The J gene is TRBJ1-5, the V gene TRBV27; 7 bases fit TRBD1. This CDR3 has 18 residues. The germline CDR1 and CDR2 sequences are MNHEY and SMNVEV (reference sequence). V shed 2 bases, J shed 5 bases, and the junction held 15 bases outside the gene matches.

The table lists this clonotype with a few counts. This chain links TRBV2 with TRBJ2-5; either TRBD1 or TRBD2 may supply D (5 bases each). This CDR3 is built from 15 residues. Per germline, CDR1 SNHLY and CDR2 FYNNEI. CDR3 protein: CASLERGSKGETQYF. The CDR3 nucleotides are TGTGCGAGTCTAGAGAGGGGATCCAAGGGGGAGACCCAGTACTTC.

This rearrangement joins TRBV19 to TRBJ1-2; D remains ambiguous. The CDR3 is 18 amino acids. Germline V gene sequence: CDR1 LNHDA, CDR2 SQIVND (reference sequence). V shed 3 bases and J shed 3 bases, with 23 bases lying between them. The CDR3 region is CASSISVRIRGEHYGYTF. CDR3 DNA sequence: TGTGCCAGTAGTATCAGCGTGAGGATCAGAGGAGAGCACTATGGCTACACCTTC.

This clonotype was counted between two and nine times. The chain uses TRBV12-3 or TRBV12-4 and TRBJ2-5, with TRBD2 identical over 10 bases. The CDR3 contains 17 residues. V lost 1 base, J lost 4 bases, and 9 bases stayed unmatched. The CDR3 sequence is CASSLVALLAGRETQYF. CDR3 coding DNA: TGTGCCAGCAGTTTAGTCGCCTTACTAGCGGGAAGAGAGACCCAGTACTTC.

The chain carries TRBV6-1 and TRBJ2-1; D may be TRBD2 (7 bases). Trimming stripped 5 bases from V and 7 bases from J, with 21 bases between. The CDR3 length is 16 residues. Germline V lookup: CDR1 MNHNS, CDR2 SASEGT. The CDR3 loop reads CASSKGGTSAKNEQFF. DNA of the CDR3: TGTGCCAGCAGTAAGGGGGGGACCTCGGCGAAGAATGAGCAGTTCTTC.

The chain joins TRBV19 to TRBJ1-5, with TRBD1 matching over 7 bases. The CDR3 sequence is 14 residues long. V shed 5 bases, J shed 5 bases, and the junction held 6 bases outside the gene matches. CDR1 is LNHDA, CDR2 SQIVND, per germline (reference sequence). The CDR3 nucleotides read TGTGCCAGTAGTGGGCCAGGGGGTCATCAGCCCCAGCATTTT. Residues: CASSGPGGHQPQHF.

The chain employs TRBV6-1 and TRBJ2-1, with 7 bases fitting TRBD1. V dropped 3 bases and J dropped 5; count of bases not matched to a gene: 4. CDR3 length equals 14 residues. Germline CDR1 reads MNHNS; CDR2 reads SASEGT. CDR3 residues: CASSDGTVNNEQFF. The CDR3 region has the DNA TGTGCCAGCAGTGACGGGACAGTAAACAATGAGCAGTTCTTC.

This clonotype was seen a handful of times. This chain joins TRBV25-1 and TRBJ2-4, with D perhaps matching TRBD1 (6 bases). The CDR3 contains 17 residues. With 0 bases removed from V and 1 base from J, the gap between germline ends came to 13 bases. The germline CDR1 and CDR2 sequences are MGHDK and SYGVNS. CDR3 region: CASSEYRTEQAKNIQYF. CDR3 DNA: TGTGCCAGCAGTGAATATCGGACAGAACAGGCCAAAAACATTCAGTACTTC.